Shown below are 11 T cell receptor beta chains from a single sample sequenced in a study of siplizumab effects on memory and regulatory T cells. Method: immunoSEQ multiplex PCR; TCRdb's copy keeps in-frame clones and lacks some. The table has roughly 9,900 clones, approximately 40% seen once; the top ten hold 8.6%. These TCRs' antigens remain unknown. Coculture of mixed lymphocyte reaction cells was performed at 37°C for under seven days. The sample consisted of CFSE-low (dividing) CD4+ T cells sorted from an allogeneic mixed lymphocyte reaction. Receptor source: a human donor in good health; the cells came from an allogeneic mixed lymphocyte reaction.

By share, this clone ranks as medium-sized (0.01 to 0.1%). The CDR3: CASSLVEQGHYTF. CDR3 nucleotide sequence: TGTGCCAGCTCACTCGTGGAACAGGGCCACTACACCTTC. The rearrangement joins TRBV18 to TRBJ1-2; D is perhaps TRBD1 (6 bases). V was clipped by 4 bases and J by 10 bases, with 16 bases between them. In germline, CDR1 is KGHSH, CDR2 LQKENI. This CDR3 spans 13 amino acids.

The chain combines TRBV18 with TRBJ2-3, with 11 bases matching TRBD2. Unmatched junction bases numbered 13, after V lost 4 bases and J lost 7 bases. Germline loops: CDR1 KGHSH, CDR2 LQKENI. The CDR3 is made up of 17 amino acids. CDR3: CASSLFTGTSGFHTQYF. The CDR3 DNA follows: TGTGCCAGCTCACTCTTTACTGGGACTAGCGGTTTTCATACGCAGTATTTT.

The gene calls are TRBV9 and TRBJ2-1; no reliable D call. CDR1 and CDR2 (germline): SGDLS, YYNGEE. The CDR3 is 13 residues long. V lost 0 bases and J 5 bases, leaving 6 bases between the germline ends. CDR3 nucleotides: TGTGCCAGCAGCGTAGGACTTAACAATGAGCAGTTCTTC. Its protein product is CASSVGLNNEQFF.

The chain has TRBV7-8 and TRBJ1-1; no reliable D call. V lost 1 base and J lost 4, with 13 bases in between. Germline V gene lookup returns CDR1 SGHVS and CDR2 FQNEAQ. The CDR3 contains 15 residues. In DNA form, the CDR3 reads TGTGCCAGCAGCTTAGGTCAGGCTATTAGCACTGAAGCTTTCTTT. It yields the protein CASSLGQAISTEAFF.

By share, this clone ranks as medium-sized (0.01 to 0.1%). This rearrangement joins TRBV30 to TRBJ1-5; D unresolved. This CDR3 region has 13 residues. The germline V gene has CDR1 GTSNPN and CDR2 SVGIG (reference sequence). Trimming pared 0 bases from V and 1 base from J, leaving 4 bases between. CDR3 residues: CAWSVSSNQPQHF. For the CDR3, the DNA is TGTGCCTGGAGTGTATCCAGCAATCAGCCCCAGCATTTT.

As concerns this clone: Other nucleotide sequences from this sample produce the same CDR3. The chain uses TRBV19 and TRBJ2-7, with a tentative D call TRBD1 (6 bases). Germline V lookup: CDR1 LNHDA, CDR2 SQIVND (reference sequence). The CDR3 extends over 13 amino acids. V was cut by 4 bases and J by 4 bases, with 11 bases left in between. As DNA, the CDR3 is TGTGCCAGTAGTAGGGCAGACAGGTACGAGCAGTACTTC. Amino acids: CASSRADRYEQYF.

This clone was observed a handful of times. This chain uses TRBV6-6 with TRBJ2-7; no clear D gene. Trimming took 2 bases from V and 4 from J, leaving 12 bases between them. Germline CDR1 MNHNY, CDR2 SVGAGI (reference sequence). This CDR3 contains 14 residues. CDR3 residues: CASSYLDARYEQYF. The CDR3 DNA reads as TGTGCCAGCAGTTACCTTGATGCCCGATACGAGCAGTACTTC.

V gene TRBV5-5 combines with J gene TRBJ2-7; D uncertain. The V gene's germline CDR1 is SGHKS and CDR2 YYEKEE (reference sequence). CDR3 length equals 14 residues. V was shortened by 2 bases and J by 2 bases, with 11 bases between the two germline ends. As DNA, the CDR3 is TGTGCCAGCAGCTTTTCCCCACTGACCTACGAGCAGTACTTC. It is translated as CASSFSPLTYEQYF.

This clone counts as medium-sized. This rearrangement joins TRBV19 to TRBJ2-7; D is perhaps TRBD1 (5 bases). V was cut by 3 bases and J by 6 bases, with 9 bases left in between. This CDR3 spans 12 amino acids. From germline, CDR1 is LNHDA and CDR2 SQIVND (reference sequence). For the CDR3, the DNA is TGTGCCAGTAGTATCGGTGGGGCCGAGCAGTACTTC. Its protein is CASSIGGAEQYF.

This clone is medium-sized within its sample. V is TRBV14 and J is TRBJ1-1; D possibly corresponds to TRBD1 (5 bases). The V end was cut by 4 bases, the J end by 3 bases, with 9 bases between. The germline CDR1 and CDR2 sequences are SGHDN and FVKESK. The CDR3 contains 13 residues. CDR3 in amino acids: CASSRDFDTEAFF. CDR3 in DNA: TGTGCCAGCAGCCGGGACTTTGACACTGAAGCTTTCTTT.

By share of the sample, this clone is medium-sized. The rearrangement joins TRBV10-3 to TRBJ2-7; TRBD2 is a possible D gene (5 bases). Trimming took 6 bases from V and 0 from J, leaving 12 bases between them. There are 14 residues in the CDR3. The V gene's germline CDR1 is ENHRY and CDR2 SYGVKD. The CDR3 here is CAIRGTGTSYEQYF. The CDR3 bases are TGTGCCATCAGAGGAACGGGAACCTCCTACGAGCAGTACTTC.